The sequence of this TCR beta chain was determined in a study of CD8 T cells in Susac syndrome. RNA totalling about 0.45 to 1 ug underwent reverse transcription with random hexamers. From the immunoSEQ multiplex PCR reads, TCRdb called clonotypes with MiXCR, one entry per CDR3 protein. The top ten hold roughly 0.15% of the sample, which has 150,000 or so distinct CDR3 sequences, around 95% seen once. CDR1 and CDR2 from the germline V gene are SGHTA and FQGNSA. This CDR3 spans 13 amino acids. With 6 bases removed from V and 3 bases from J, the gap between germline ends came to 10 bases. V is TRBV7-2 and J is TRBJ2-3; D gene unclear. This receptor was obtained from a human donor with Susac syndrome. Sequenced: CD4+ T cells from PBMCs. DNA for the CDR3: TGTGCCAGCAGGCCTACTAAAACAGATACGCAGTATTTT. It codes for CASRPTKTDTQYF.